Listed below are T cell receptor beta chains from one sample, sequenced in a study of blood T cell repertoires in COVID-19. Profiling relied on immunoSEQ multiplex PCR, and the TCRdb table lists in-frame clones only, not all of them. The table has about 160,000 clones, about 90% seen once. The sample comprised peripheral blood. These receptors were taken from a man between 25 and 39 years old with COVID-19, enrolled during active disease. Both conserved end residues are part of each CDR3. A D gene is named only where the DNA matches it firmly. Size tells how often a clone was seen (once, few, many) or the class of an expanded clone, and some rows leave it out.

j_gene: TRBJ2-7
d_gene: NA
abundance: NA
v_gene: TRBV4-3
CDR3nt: TGCGCCAGCAGCCAACATTACGGACACGATTCCTACGAGCAGTACTTC
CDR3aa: CASSQHYGHDSYEQYF

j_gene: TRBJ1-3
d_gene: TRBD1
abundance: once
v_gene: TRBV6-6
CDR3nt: TGTGCCAGCAGTTACGGGGACAGGGGCTCTGGAAACACCATATATTTT
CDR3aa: CASSYGDRGSGNTIYF

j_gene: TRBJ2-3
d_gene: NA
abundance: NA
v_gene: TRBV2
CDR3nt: TGTGCCAGCACCCCTACAGTCAGCACAGATACGCAGTATTTT
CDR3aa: CASTPTVSTDTQYF

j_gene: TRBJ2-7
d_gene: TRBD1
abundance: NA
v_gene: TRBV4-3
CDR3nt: TGCGCCAGCAGCCAAGAGGACGGGACAGCCTACGAGCAGTACTTC
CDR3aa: CASSQEDGTAYEQYF

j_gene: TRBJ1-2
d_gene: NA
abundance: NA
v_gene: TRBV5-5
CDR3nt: TGTGCCAGCAGCTTGGGGGTGCAGGGAGGCTACACCTTC
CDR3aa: CASSLGVQGGYTF

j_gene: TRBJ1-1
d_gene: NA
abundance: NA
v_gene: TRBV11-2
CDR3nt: TGTGCCAGCATCCTATTGACAGGCCAGAACACTGAAGCTTTCTTT
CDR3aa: CASILLTGQNTEAFF

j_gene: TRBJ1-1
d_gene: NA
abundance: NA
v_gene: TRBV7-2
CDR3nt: TGTGCCAGCAGCTCTCACAGGAACACTGAAGCTTTCTTT
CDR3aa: CASSSHRNTEAFF

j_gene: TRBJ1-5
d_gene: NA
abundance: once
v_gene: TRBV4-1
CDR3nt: TGCGCCAGCAGCCAAATAGGGGCCGGTCAGCCCCAGCATTTT
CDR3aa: CASSQIGAGQPQHF

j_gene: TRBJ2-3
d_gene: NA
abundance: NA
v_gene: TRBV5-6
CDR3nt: TGTGCCAGCAGCTTGGAGTGGGGCGGAGGGATCACAGATACGCAGTATTTT
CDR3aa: CASSLEWGGGITDTQYF

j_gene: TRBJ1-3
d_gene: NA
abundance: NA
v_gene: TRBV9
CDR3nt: TGTGCCAGCAGCGTAGACTCAGGGCTTAGCTCTGGAAACACCATATATTTT
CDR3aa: CASSVDSGLSSGNTIYF

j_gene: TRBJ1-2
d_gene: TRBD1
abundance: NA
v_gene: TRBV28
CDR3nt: TGTGCCAGCAGTTTGGAGACAGGGAAGGGCCTTTATGGCTACACCTTC
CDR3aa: CASSLETGKGLYGYTF

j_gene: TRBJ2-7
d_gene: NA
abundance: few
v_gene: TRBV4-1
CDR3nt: TGCGCCAGCAGCCAGATGCAGGGAATCCTCTCCTACGAGCAGTACTTC
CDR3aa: CASSQMQGILSYEQYF

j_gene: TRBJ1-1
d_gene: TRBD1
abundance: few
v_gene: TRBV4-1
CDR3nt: TGCGCCAGCTCGAGGACAGGGGCGAACACTGAAGCTTTCTTT
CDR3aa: CASSRTGANTEAFF

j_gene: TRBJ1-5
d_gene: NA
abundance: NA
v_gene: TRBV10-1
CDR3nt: TGCGCCAGCAGAATAAGCCGCAGGAAGGATCGTAGCAATCAGCCCCAGCATTTT
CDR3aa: CASRISRRKDRSNQPQHF

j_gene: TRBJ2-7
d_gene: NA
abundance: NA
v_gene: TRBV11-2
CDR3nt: TGTGCCAGCAGCCCTGAGCAGGGCTACGAGCAGTACTTC
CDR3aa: CASSPEQGYEQYF

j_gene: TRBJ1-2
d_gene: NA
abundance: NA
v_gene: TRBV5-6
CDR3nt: TGTGCCAGCACCGGGTGGGTTTCTCATGGCTACACCTTC
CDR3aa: CASTGWVSHGYTF

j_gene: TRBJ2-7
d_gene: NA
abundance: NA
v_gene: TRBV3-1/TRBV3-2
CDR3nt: TGTGCCAGCAGCCAAGTTCAGGGTATATCCTACGAGCAGTACTTC
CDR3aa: CASSQVQGISYEQYF

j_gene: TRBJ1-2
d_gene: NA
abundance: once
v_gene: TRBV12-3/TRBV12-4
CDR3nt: TGTGCCAGCAAGGGGGGGGAATATGGCTACACCTTC
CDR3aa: CASKGGEYGYTF

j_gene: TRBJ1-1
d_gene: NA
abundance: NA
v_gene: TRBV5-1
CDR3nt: TGCGCCAGCAGCTTGCAGGGCCGGAACACTGAAGCTTTCTTT
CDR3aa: CASSLQGRNTEAFF

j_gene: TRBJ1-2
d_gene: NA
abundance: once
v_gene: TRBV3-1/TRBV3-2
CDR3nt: TGTGCCAGCAGCCTCCGCGGGACGCTAGGCTATGGCTACACCTTC
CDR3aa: CASSLRGTLGYGYTF

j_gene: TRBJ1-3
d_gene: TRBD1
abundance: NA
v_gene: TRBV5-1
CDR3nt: TGCGCCAGCAGCCCATGGGACAGCTCTGGAAACACCATATATTTT
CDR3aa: CASSPWDSSGNTIYF

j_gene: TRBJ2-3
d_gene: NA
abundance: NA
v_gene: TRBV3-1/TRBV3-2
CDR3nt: TGTGCCAGCAGCCAAGGGCAGGGGACAGATACGCAGTATTTT
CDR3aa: CASSQGQGTDTQYF

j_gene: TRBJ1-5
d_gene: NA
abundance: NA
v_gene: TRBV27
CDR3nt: TGTGCCAGCAGTCCCAGGGGCAGGTCGTATAGCAATCAGCCCCAGCATTTT
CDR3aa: CASSPRGRSYSNQPQHF

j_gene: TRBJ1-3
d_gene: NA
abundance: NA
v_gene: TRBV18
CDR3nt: TGTGCCAGCTCACCACTTCGAGTTTCCGGAAACACCATATATTTT
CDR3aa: CASSPLRVSGNTIYF

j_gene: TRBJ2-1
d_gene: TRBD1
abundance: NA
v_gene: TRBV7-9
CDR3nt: TGTGCCAGCAGCCCGGGACAGGGGGCTCCAGATGAGCAGTTCTTC
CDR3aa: CASSPGQGAPDEQFF

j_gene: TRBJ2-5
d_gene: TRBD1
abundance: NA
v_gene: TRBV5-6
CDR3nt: TGTGCCAGCAGCTTTGGGACAGGGGAAGAGACCCAGTACTTC
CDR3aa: CASSFGTGEETQYF

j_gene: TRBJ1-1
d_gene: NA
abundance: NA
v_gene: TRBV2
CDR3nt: TGTGCCAGCAGTGAACAGCCCAGGGGCGGGAACACTGAAGCTTTCTTT
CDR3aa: CASSEQPRGGNTEAFF

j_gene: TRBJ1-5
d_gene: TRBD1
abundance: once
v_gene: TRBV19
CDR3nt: TGTGCCAGTAGACCCGGGACAGGAAACTATTATAGCAATCAGCCCCAGCATTTT
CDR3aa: CASRPGTGNYYSNQPQHF

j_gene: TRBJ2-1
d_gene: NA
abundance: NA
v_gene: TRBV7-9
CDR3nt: TGTGCCAGCACCTCAAACTTCTACAATGAGCAGTTCTTC
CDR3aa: CASTSNFYNEQFF

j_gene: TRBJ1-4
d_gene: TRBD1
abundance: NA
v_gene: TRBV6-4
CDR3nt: TGTGCCAGCAGTGACACGGGACAGGTCGCCATGTTTTTT
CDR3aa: CASSDTGQVAMFF

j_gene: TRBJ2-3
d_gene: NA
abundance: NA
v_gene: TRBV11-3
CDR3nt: TGTGCCAGCAGCTTTGGACTGATCACAGATACGCAGTATTTT
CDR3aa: CASSFGLITDTQYF

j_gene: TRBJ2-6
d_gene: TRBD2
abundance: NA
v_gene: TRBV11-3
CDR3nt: TGTGCCAGCAGCCCCGGGAGGGCGGTTGGGGCCAACGTCCTGACTTTC
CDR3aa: CASSPGRAVGANVLTF

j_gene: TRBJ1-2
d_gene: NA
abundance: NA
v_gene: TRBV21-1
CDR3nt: TGTGCCAGCGAAGTTGACACAGGTCCAGGTCGAGGCTATGGCTACACCTTC
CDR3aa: CASEVDTGPGRGYGYTF

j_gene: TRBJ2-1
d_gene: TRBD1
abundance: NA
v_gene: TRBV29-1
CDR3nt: TGCAGCGCCTACAGGGCAGGGGGAAATGAGCAGTTCTTC
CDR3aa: CSAYRAGGNEQFF

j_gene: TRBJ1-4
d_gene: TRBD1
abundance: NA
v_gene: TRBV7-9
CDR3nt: TGTGCCAGCCGACAGGGTTCACATCCTGAAAAACTGTTTTTT
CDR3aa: CASRQGSHPEKLFF

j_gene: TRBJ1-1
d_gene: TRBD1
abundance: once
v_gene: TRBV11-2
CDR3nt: TGTGCCAGCAGCGTCCGGGACAGGGTATACACTGAAGCTTTCTTT
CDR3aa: CASSVRDRVYTEAFF